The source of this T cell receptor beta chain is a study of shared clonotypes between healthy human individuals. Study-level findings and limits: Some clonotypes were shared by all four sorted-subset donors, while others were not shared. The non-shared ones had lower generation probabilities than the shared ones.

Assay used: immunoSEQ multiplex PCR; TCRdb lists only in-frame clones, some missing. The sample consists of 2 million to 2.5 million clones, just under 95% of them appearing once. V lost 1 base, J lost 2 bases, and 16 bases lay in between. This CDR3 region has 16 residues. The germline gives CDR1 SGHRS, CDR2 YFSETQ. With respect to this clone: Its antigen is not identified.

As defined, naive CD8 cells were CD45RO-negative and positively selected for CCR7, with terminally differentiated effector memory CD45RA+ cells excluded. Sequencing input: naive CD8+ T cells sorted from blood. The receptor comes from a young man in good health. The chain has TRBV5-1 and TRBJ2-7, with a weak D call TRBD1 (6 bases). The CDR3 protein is CASSLSIEGDAYEQYF. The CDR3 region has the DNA TGCGCCAGCAGCTTGAGTATTGAGGGGGACGCCTACGAGCAGTACTTC.